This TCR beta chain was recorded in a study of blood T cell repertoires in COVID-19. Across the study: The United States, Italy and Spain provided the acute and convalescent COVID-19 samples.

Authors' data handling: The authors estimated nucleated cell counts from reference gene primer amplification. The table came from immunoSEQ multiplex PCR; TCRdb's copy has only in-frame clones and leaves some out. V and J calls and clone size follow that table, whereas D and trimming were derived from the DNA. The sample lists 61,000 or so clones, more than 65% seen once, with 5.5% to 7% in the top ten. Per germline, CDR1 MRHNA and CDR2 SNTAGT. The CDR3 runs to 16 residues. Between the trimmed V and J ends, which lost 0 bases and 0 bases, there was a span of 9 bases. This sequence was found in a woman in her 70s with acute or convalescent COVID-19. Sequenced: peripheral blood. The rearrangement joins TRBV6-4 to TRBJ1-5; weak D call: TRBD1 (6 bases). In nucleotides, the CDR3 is TGTGCCAGCAGTGACTCGATCAGGGGTAGCAATCAGCCCCAGCATTTT. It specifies CASSDSIRGSNQPQHF.